This T cell receptor (beta chain) is from a study of blood T cell repertoires in COVID-19. Data came from immunoSEQ multiplex PCR; TCRdb stores just in-frame clones and leaves some out. The data show about 670,000 clones, about 90% seen once. The sequence was collected from a woman under 30 with acute or convalescent COVID-19. Sequencing used peripheral blood.

CDR3 residues: CASSEQGAGITEAFF. The CDR3 DNA follows: TGTGCCAGCAGCGAACAGGGGGCCGGAATAACTGAAGCTTTCTTT. V is TRBV9 and J is TRBJ1-1; 9 bases align to TRBD1. V was pared by 3 bases and J by 5 bases, with 8 bases of the junction left unmatched. The length of the CDR3 is 15 residues. The germline V gene encodes CDR1 SGDLS and CDR2 YYNGEE. Complete variable domain (other parts from reference TRBV9 and TRBJ1-1): DSGVTQTPKHLITATGQRVTLRCSPRSGDLSVYWYQQSLDQGLQFLIQYYNGEERAKGNILERFSAQQFPDLHSELNLSSLELGDSALYFCASSEQGAGITEAFFGQGTRLTVV.